A selection of T cell receptor beta chains follows, all from one sample in a study of T cell changes during pregnancy in multiple sclerosis. Some clones are missing from TCRdb's copy, which holds only in-frame ones; the method was immunoSEQ multiplex PCR. Here the sample spans some 57,000 clones, about 90% being singletons. The sample was peripheral blood, taken in the first trimester of pregnancy. These receptor sequences come from a female donor in good health, enrolled as a control in a pregnancy study. Each CDR3 is given with its conserved first and last residue.

CDR3: CASSYRRDREEKLFF
V: TRBV19
J: TRBJ1-4

CDR3: CAISESRTGRNEQFF
V: TRBV10-3
J: TRBJ2-1

CDR3: CASSYDRGGEKLFF
V: TRBV13
J: TRBJ1-4

CDR3: CASSVGLAGKETQYF
V: TRBV9
J: TRBJ2-5

CDR3: CASSLGATGQSYGYTF
V: TRBV5-1
J: TRBJ1-2

CDR3: CASSYSAGLDGYTF
V: TRBV6-6
J: TRBJ1-2

CDR3: CASTVETGNFFYGYTF
V: TRBV5-8
J: TRBJ1-2

CDR3: CSAAKGQGLSDGYTF
V: TRBV29-1
J: TRBJ1-2

CDR3: CASSATGGAPETQYF
V: TRBV9
J: TRBJ2-5

CDR3: CASSLLTSYEQYF
V: TRBV11-1
J: TRBJ2-7

CDR3: CSATSTDTQYF
V: TRBV20-1
J: TRBJ2-3

CDR3: CASSPRTGDFFTDTQYF
V: TRBV9
J: TRBJ2-3

CDR3: CASSRLTGAGELFF
V: TRBV9
J: TRBJ2-2

CDR3: CASSLWAGSGRYTF
V: TRBV27
J: TRBJ1-2

CDR3: CARQRRGPANYGYTF
V: TRBV2
J: TRBJ1-2

CDR3: CAWSTHRGETVSPLHF
V: TRBV30
J: TRBJ1-6

CDR3: CASSLSQGAGQPQHF
V: TRBV4-1
J: TRBJ1-5

CDR3: CASSFGQAIQETQYF
V: TRBV5-4
J: TRBJ2-5

CDR3: CASSSGQAGYNEQFF
V: TRBV7-2
J: TRBJ2-1

CDR3: CASSSKSGGFSYNEQFF
V: TRBV7-9
J: TRBJ2-1

CDR3: CASNTLLAGGTDEQFF
V: TRBV5-8
J: TRBJ2-1

CDR3: CASPYEVTGELFF
V: TRBV18
J: TRBJ2-2

CDR3: CASSLGAGTEKLFF
V: TRBV7-9
J: TRBJ1-4

CDR3: CASTASAYEQYF
V: TRBV6-6
J: TRBJ2-7

CDR3: CASRDRSTDTQYF
V: TRBV28
J: TRBJ2-3

CDR3: CASRPGQGFYGYTF
V: TRBV7-8
J: TRBJ1-2

CDR3: CASSLASLAGGHLTDTQYF
V: TRBV5-1
J: TRBJ2-3

CDR3: CASSPRLEAYEQYF
V: TRBV9
J: TRBJ2-7

CDR3: CASSFGTGVSGANVLTF
V: TRBV27
J: TRBJ2-6

CDR3: CASSLLAGQGKGDRDYNDEQFF
V: TRBV7-8
J: TRBJ2-1

CDR3: CASSLTSGGFGANVLTF
V: TRBV7-3
J: TRBJ2-6

CDR3: CASSGQGGNQPQHF
V: TRBV18
J: TRBJ1-5

CDR3: CASSSGFTGNTIYF
V: TRBV6-5
J: TRBJ1-3

CDR3: CASIEGLAGARQYF
V: TRBV28
J: TRBJ2-7

CDR3: CASSFSGQGNSPLHF
V: TRBV7-2
J: TRBJ1-6

CDR3: CASSPGPGEAFF
V: TRBV7-9
J: TRBJ1-1

CDR3: CASSQGVGRAGANVLTF
V: TRBV7-2
J: TRBJ2-6

CDR3: CASSPSQGRQDGGYTF
V: TRBV7-2
J: TRBJ1-2

CDR3: CASSESGQETQYF
V: TRBV10-2
J: TRBJ2-5

CDR3: CASSSGLAGGNTGELFF
V: TRBV5-1
J: TRBJ2-2

CDR3: CASSIGGGGELFF
V: TRBV19
J: TRBJ2-2

CDR3: CASSQDNGATGELFF
V: TRBV4-2
J: TRBJ2-2

CDR3: CASSFDRHEQYF
V: TRBV7-9
J: TRBJ2-7

CDR3: CASTRTGGYQPQHF
V: TRBV5-8
J: TRBJ1-5

CDR3: CASSESNGAGELFF
V: TRBV6-4
J: TRBJ2-2

CDR3: CASSQGQGPAYEQYF
V: TRBV4-1
J: TRBJ2-7

CDR3: CASSRRTSGNTGELFF
V: TRBV19
J: TRBJ2-2

CDR3: CASSLTTSGGLYEQYF
V: TRBV7-8
J: TRBJ2-7

CDR3: CASSPRTEDNYEQYF
V: TRBV9
J: TRBJ2-7

CDR3: CASSEQQSGQPQHF
V: TRBV6-1
J: TRBJ1-5

CDR3: CASSLAGGTYETQYF
V: TRBV5-4
J: TRBJ2-5

CDR3: CASSILEGTGYQPQHF
V: TRBV19
J: TRBJ1-5

CDR3: CASSFAQGEKLFF
V: TRBV7-9
J: TRBJ1-4

CDR3: CASSPTGIEQFF
V: TRBV18
J: TRBJ2-1

CDR3: CAISETAFYGYTF
V: TRBV10-3
J: TRBJ1-2